A single sample gave rise to the 17 T cell receptor beta chains below, sequenced in a study of cytomegalovirus exposure and HLA in healthy donors. 60 Vbeta and 13 Jbeta primers were used in PCR. Data came from immunoSEQ multiplex PCR; TCRdb stores just in-frame clones and leaves some out. Of 150,000 to 200,000 clones in the sample, 65% to 80% were seen once. The sample taken for sequencing was PBMCs. The receptors were gathered from a woman in her thirties or forties in good health and CMV-seronegative.

J is TRBJ2-2 and V is TRBV7-3, with 7 nucleotides matching TRBD2. Germline CDR1 is SGHTA and CDR2 is FQGTGA. The CDR3 is made up of 14 amino acids. Trimming cost V 6 bases and J 7 bases; bases outside gene matches: 8. This CDR3 is CASRSTSVDGELFF. The CDR3 DNA is TGTGCCAGCAGATCCACTAGCGTGGACGGGGAGCTGTTTTTT.

The gene calls are TRBV13 and TRBJ1-2; D not resolved. Trimming took off 5 bases at V and 7 bases at J, with 20 bases between the two ends. CDR3 length equals 15 residues. The germline V gene has CDR1 PRHDT and CDR2 FYEKMQ (reference sequence). The CDR3 is CASSVPTNSAAGYTF. The DNA of the CDR3 is TGTGCCAGCAGCGTACCGACCAATTCAGCGGCTGGCTACACCTTC.

The V and J genes are TRBV19 and TRBJ2-2, with 11 bases matching TRBD2. CDR1 LNHDA and CDR2 SQIVND come from the germline V gene (reference sequence). This CDR3 region has 14 residues. V trimming: 5 bases; J trimming: 4 bases; junction bases outside the gene matches: 0. The CDR3 sequence is CASSLAGGTGELFF. The CDR3, as DNA: TGTGCCAGTAGTCTAGCGGGAGGCACCGGGGAGCTGTTTTTT.

J is TRBJ1-2 and V is TRBV11-3; no firm D call. V was trimmed by 0 bases and J by 6 bases, leaving 5 bases between them. The CDR3 has 12 residues. The germline V gene has CDR1 SGHNT and CDR2 YENEEA. The CDR3 region is CASSLDPDGYTF. CDR3 coding DNA: TGTGCCAGCAGCTTAGACCCGGATGGCTACACCTTC.

The chain uses TRBV10-3 and TRBJ2-7; TRBD2 aligns across 7 bases. V trimming: 8 bases; J trimming: 0 bases; junction bases outside the gene matches: 4. CDR1 is ENHRY and CDR2 is SYGVKD in the germline V gene. The length of the CDR3 is 13 residues. Written as DNA, the CDR3 is TGTGCCATCGCGGGAGCCTCCTCCTACGAGCAGTACTTC. The encoded protein is CAIAGASSYEQYF.

The chain combines TRBV5-1 with TRBJ2-2, with 8 bases fitting TRBD2. The CDR3 runs to 15 residues. V gave up 1 base and J gave up 6 bases; unmatched junction bases: 5. CDR1 and CDR2 from the germline V gene are SGHRS and YFSETQ. The CDR3 nucleotides are TGCGCCAGCAGCTTGCGGGAGGGCCCTCCCGGGGAGCTGTTTTTT. It codes for CASSLREGPPGELFF.

This rearrangement joins TRBV5-4 to TRBJ1-2; D is uncertain. CDR1 and CDR2 from the germline V gene are SGHNT and YYREEE (reference sequence). V was pared by 4 bases and J by 4 bases, with 14 bases between. The CDR3 spans 14 residues. The CDR3 nucleotides are TGTGCCAGCAGCCCTGCCGACTCCGGCTATGGCTACACCTTC. Translated: CASSPADSGYGYTF.

The chain links TRBV11-3 to TRBJ2-1; 9 bases align to TRBD2. V shed 3 bases, J shed 6 bases, and the junction held 9 bases outside the gene matches. Germline values: CDR1 SGHNT, CDR2 YENEEA. The length of the CDR3 is 16 residues. The CDR3 DNA sequence: TGTGCCAGCAGCTTGGGGGTAGCTAGCGGGATCAATGAGCAGTTCTTC. Amino acids: CASSLGVASGINEQFF.

This sequence joins TRBV10-3 and TRBJ1-2, with D possibly being TRBD1 (5 bases). V lost 2 bases and J 6 bases, leaving 10 bases between the germline ends. The CDR3 totals 13 residues. Germline V gene sequence: CDR1 ENHRY, CDR2 SYGVKD. The DNA for the CDR3 is TGTGCCATCAGTGAGCAAGCGGGGGATGGCTACACCTTC. It translates to CAISEQAGDGYTF.

Here the CDR3 DNA reads TGTGCCAGCAGCTTAAATAGGGGCTCGGACTATGGCTACACCTTC. Amino acid sequence: CASSLNRGSDYGYTF. The chain couples TRBV7-2 to TRBJ1-2; tentatively, D is TRBD1 (5 bases). The length of the CDR3 is 15 residues. The germline V gene has CDR1 SGHTA and CDR2 FQGNSA. The V and J ends lost 2 bases and 3 bases respectively, with 13 bases between them.

The CDR3 DNA sequence: TGTGCCAGCAGCGTAGGCGGGGCCCTTAGCACAGATACGCAGTATTTT. Residues: CASSVGGALSTDTQYF. This chain connects TRBV9 to TRBJ2-3; D possibly corresponds to TRBD2 (6 bases). V lost 0 bases, J lost 0 bases, and 11 bases lay in between. The germline V gene encodes CDR1 SGDLS and CDR2 YYNGEE. This CDR3 comprises 16 residues.

The V and J genes are TRBV29-1 and TRBJ1-3; perhaps TRBD1 as D (5 bases). Germline CDR1 is SQVTM and CDR2 is ANQGSEA. V was trimmed by 6 bases and J by 8 bases, leaving 17 bases between them. This CDR3 region has 13 residues. In DNA form, the CDR3 reads TGCAGCGTCCCAGCCCAGGGAGGAGACACCATATATTTT. Protein: CSVPAQGGDTIYF.

The chain links TRBV4-2 to TRBJ1-2; D ambiguous. The germline gives CDR1 LGHNA, CDR2 YNFKEQ. V lost 3 bases and J 8 bases, leaving 22 bases between the germline ends. CDR3 size: 16 residues. CDR3 in DNA: TGTGCCAGCAGCCAGGCCGTCGAAAACCTTATGTCCGGCTACACCTTC. It translates to CASSQAVENLMSGYTF.

The gene calls are TRBV4-1 and TRBJ2-1; perhaps TRBD2 as D (6 bases). In germline, CDR1 is MGHRA, CDR2 YSYEKL. V was shortened by 3 bases and J by 6 bases, with 6 bases between the two germline ends. This CDR3 has 12 residues. In DNA form, the CDR3 reads TGCGCCAGCAGCCACGGGGGCAATGAGCAGTTCTTC. It codes for CASSHGGNEQFF.

V gene TRBV6-1 combines with J gene TRBJ2-7; 9 nucleotides align to TRBD1. Germline CDR1 MNHNS, CDR2 SASEGT. This CDR3 comprises 14 residues. Trimming took 4 bases from V and 6 from J; bases not matched to a gene: 7. CDR3 bases: TGTGCCAGCAGTGCCCGGGACAGGGAGTTCGAGCAGTACGTC. Translation gives CASSARDREFEQYV.

The J gene is TRBJ1-2, the V gene TRBV6-5, with D possibly TRBD1 on 5 matching bases. Germline CDR1 MNHEY, CDR2 SVGAGI. Trimming stripped 7 bases from V and 1 base from J, with 16 bases between. The CDR3 is 15 amino acids. The CDR3 protein is CASTPSGDHNYGYTF. The CDR3 region has the DNA TGTGCCAGCACTCCTTCGGGGGACCATAACTATGGCTACACCTTC.

The rearrangement links TRBV9 to TRBJ2-1; the D gene is possibly TRBD2 (5 bases). Trimming left V 2 bases short and J 5 bases short, with 17 bases between. CDR1 SGDLS and CDR2 YYNGEE come from the germline V gene. This CDR3 comprises 16 residues. The CDR3 bases are TGTGCCAGCAGCGTGAGAAGAGGGAAGGAGGACAATGAGCAGTTCTTC. Protein sequence: CASSVRRGKEDNEQFF.